Below are 24 T cell receptor beta chains sequenced from a single sample in a study of T cell responses to AZD1222 COVID-19 vaccine. The table came from immunoSEQ multiplex PCR; TCRdb's copy has only in-frame clones and leaves some out. The repertoire consists of around 130,000 clones, with roughly 94% occurring once and the leading ten covering around 7%. Sequenced here: peripheral blood, sampled on day 0 of AZD1222 vaccination. These receptors came from an adult in good health.

This rearrangement joins TRBV19 to TRBJ1-5, with D unclear. The V gene's germline CDR1 is LNHDA and CDR2 SQIVND (reference sequence). Trimming took off 6 bases at V and 3 bases at J, with 9 bases between the two ends. The CDR3 runs to 13 residues. In nucleotides, the CDR3 is TGTGCCAGTAGATCCCTGCTCAATCAGCCCCAGCATTTT. Translating it yields CASRSLLNQPQHF.

V gene TRBV19 combines with J gene TRBJ1-5; possible D gene TRBD1, 6 bases. V dropped 8 bases and J dropped 1 base, with 15 bases sitting between them. Looked up from germline, CDR1 is LNHDA and CDR2 is SQIVND (reference sequence). CDR3 length: 15 residues. CDR3 sequence (DNA): TGTGCCAGTGATAGGGGGGAGGGGAGCAATCAGCCCCAGCATTTT. It translates to CASDRGEGSNQPQHF.

This chain joins TRBV4-1 and TRBJ1-1; 7 bases map to TRBD1. The CDR3 spans 15 residues. The germline V gene encodes CDR1 MGHRA and CDR2 YSYEKL. Trimming at V came to 1 base and at J to 5 bases, leaving 7 bases not matched to a gene. Written as DNA, the CDR3 is TGCGCCAGCAGCCAAGGACAGGGTCCAAAAACTGAAGCTTTCTTT. The encoded protein is CASSQGQGPKTEAFF.

The V call is TRBV19, the J call TRBJ1-4; D is possibly TRBD1 (5 bases). Per the germline V gene, CDR1 is LNHDA and CDR2 is SQIVND (reference sequence). Between the trimmed V and J ends, which lost 5 bases and 2 bases, there was a span of 21 bases. There are 18 residues in the CDR3. The CDR3 coding sequence is TGTGCCAGTAGTGGATCCTCGAGAGGGGTCTCGACTAATGAAAAACTGTTTTTT. Translation gives CASSGSSRGVSTNEKLFF.

This sequence joins TRBV30 and TRBJ1-1, with unresolved D. The germline V gene has CDR1 GTSNPN and CDR2 SVGIG (reference sequence). V gave up 6 bases and J gave up 1 base, with 6 bases separating them. CDR3 size: 11 residues. The DNA of the CDR3 is TGTGCCTGTACACGGAACACTGAAGCTTTCTTT. This gives the protein CACTRNTEAFF.

The rearrangement joins TRBV4-1 to TRBJ2-2, with D uncertain. Trimming removed 3 bases at V and 5 bases at J, with 13 bases between. This CDR3 contains 15 residues. Germline values: CDR1 MGHRA, CDR2 YSYEKL. The CDR3 coding sequence is TGCGCCAGCAGCCAGGTTGGCCTGCGGACCGGGGAGCTGTTTTTT. This codes for CASSQVGLRTGELFF.

This chain links TRBV19 with TRBJ1-5, with D possibly being TRBD1 (5 bases). Trimming left V 2 bases short and J 2 bases short, with 7 bases between. Germline-derived CDR1 and CDR2 are LNHDA and SQIVND (reference sequence). There are 14 residues in the CDR3. The CDR3 DNA is TGTGCCAGTAGTATAAGGGGAGGCAATCAGCCCCAGCATTTT. Amino acids: CASSIRGGNQPQHF.

This chain joins TRBV5-4 and TRBJ2-7; D uncertain. The CDR3 sequence is 15 residues long. V lost 5 bases and J lost 2, with 17 bases in between. CDR1 is SGHNT, CDR2 YYREEE, per germline (reference sequence). CDR3 nucleotide sequence: TGTGCCAGCAGTAAGGGTCCGGGCCAAACCTACGAGCAGTACTTC. Protein: CASSKGPGQTYEQYF.

The genes are TRBV30 and TRBJ1-4, with 9 nucleotides matching TRBD1. Trimming took 0 bases from V and 7 from J; bases not matched to a gene: 6. The CDR3 totals 15 residues. Germline V CDR1 and CDR2: GTSNPN, SVGIG (reference sequence). The CDR3 is CAWSVGTGRGEKLFF. As DNA, the CDR3 is TGTGCCTGGAGTGTAGGGACAGGGAGGGGTGAAAAACTGTTTTTT.

This clone was recorded only once. The chain employs TRBV4-1 and TRBJ2-1, with no clear D. The length of the CDR3 is 13 residues. Trimming took 5 bases from V and 6 from J, leaving 11 bases between them. The V gene's germline CDR1 is MGHRA and CDR2 YSYEKL. CDR3: CASSSRFGNEQFF. In DNA, the CDR3 is TGCGCCAGCAGCAGTCGATTTGGCAATGAGCAGTTCTTC.

The rearrangement joins TRBV4-1 to TRBJ2-1, with 10 bases lining up with TRBD2. The CDR3 runs to 18 residues. Germline values: CDR1 MGHRA, CDR2 YSYEKL. The V segment lost 2 bases and the J segment 10 bases; nucleotides outside the gene matches: 17. The CDR3 DNA follows: TGCGCCAGCAGCCAACGTAGGCTCGGGCTAGCGGGAGAGGGCGAGCAGTTCTTC. It is translated as CASSQRRLGLAGEGEQFF.

The count of this clone is one. The CDR3 DNA reads TGTGCCAGCAGCGTCACCTCAGGGAACACTGAAGCTTTCTTT. This sequence encodes CASSVTSGNTEAFF. V gene TRBV9 combines with J gene TRBJ1-1; D is unclear. This CDR3 has 14 residues. Trimming pared 2 bases from V and 1 base from J, leaving 9 bases between. CDR1 SGDLS and CDR2 YYNGEE come from the germline V gene.

This clone was recorded only once. The chain links TRBV6-5 to TRBJ2-3, with TRBD1 identical over 7 bases. The CDR3 totals 15 residues. Germline V gene data show CDR1 as MNHEY and CDR2 as SVGAGI. V dropped 7 bases and J dropped 0; count of bases not matched to a gene: 7. The CDR3 region is CASTRGQLSTDTQYF. In nucleotides, the CDR3 is TGTGCCAGCACCAGGGGACAGCTGAGCACAGATACGCAGTATTTT.

This sequence joins TRBV18 and TRBJ1-1; D is unresolved. Trimming took 3 bases from V and 5 from J, leaving 10 bases between them. The CDR3 covers 13 residues. Per the germline V gene, CDR1 is KGHSH and CDR2 is LQKENI. CDR3: CASSPGVWTEAFF. The CDR3 bases are TGTGCCAGCTCACCGGGTGTTTGGACTGAAGCTTTCTTT.

The chain has TRBV5-8 and TRBJ1-2; the D gene is possibly TRBD1 (5 bases). There are 17 residues in the CDR3. Between the trimmed V and J ends, which lost 4 bases and 3 bases, there was a span of 22 bases. Germline CDR1 and CDR2: SGHTS and YDEGEE. The CDR3 sequence is CASSPPRGRDRDYGYTF. CDR3 DNA: TGTGCCAGCAGCCCCCCACGGGGACGGGATCGGGACTATGGCTACACCTTC.

The chain uses TRBV5-1 and TRBJ1-1; 8 bases line up with TRBD1. The V gene end was trimmed by 4 bases and the J gene end by 6 bases; junction bases not matched to a gene: 8. Germline loops: CDR1 SGHRS, CDR2 YFSETQ. The CDR3 has 14 residues. DNA for the CDR3: TGCGCCAGCAGCAACGGACAGGGTAGTGCTGAAGCTTTCTTT. It specifies CASSNGQGSAEAFF.

V is TRBV7-9 and J is TRBJ1-2; D gene uncertain. The germline V and J ends were trimmed by 3 bases and 7 bases, with 6 bases remaining between them. CDR3 length: 11 residues. Germline V gives CDR1 SEHNR, CDR2 FQNEAQ (reference sequence). Here the CDR3 reads CASSFRGGYTF. The CDR3 region has the DNA TGTGCCAGCAGCTTCCGGGGTGGCTACACCTTC.

CDR3 sequence reads: CATNEGSTNYGYTF. The CDR3 DNA reads as TGTGCCACCAATGAGGGGAGTACTAACTATGGCTACACCTTC. V usage is TRBV10-3 and J usage is TRBJ1-2; D may be TRBD1 (5 bases). With 10 bases removed from V and 0 bases from J, the gap between germline ends came to 15 bases. The length of the CDR3 is 14 residues. CDR1 is ENHRY and CDR2 is SYGVKD in the germline V gene.

V and J are TRBV18 and TRBJ2-7; 8 bases map to TRBD1. CDR1 and CDR2 from the germline V gene are KGHSH and LQKENI. This CDR3 region has 14 residues. The trim removed 2 bases at V and 5 bases at J, leaving 5 bases unmatched. The CDR3 DNA reads as TGTGCCAGCTCACCAAGCCAGGGGGCTGACGAGCAGTACTTC. It specifies CASSPSQGADEQYF.

This clone was seen more than once but under ten times. The chain employs TRBV19 and TRBJ2-3; D may match TRBD1 or TRBD2 (5 bases each). The CDR3 is 17 residues long. V lost 5 bases and J lost 0, with 18 bases in between. Germline V CDR1 and CDR2: LNHDA, SQIVND (reference sequence). Here the CDR3 DNA reads TGTGCCAGTAGTCCCCGCCGGGACGGTTATAGCACAGATACGCAGTATTTT. Amino acids: CASSPRRDGYSTDTQYF. The full variable domain, completed using reference TRBV19 and TRBJ2-3, is DGGITQSPKYLFRKEGQNVTLSCEQNLNHDAMYWYRQDPGQGLRLIYYSQIVNDFQKGDIAEGYSVSREKKESFPLTVTSAQKNPTAFYLCASSPRRDGYSTDTQYFGPGTRLTVL.

The chain links TRBV19 to TRBJ2-2, with 10 bases identical to TRBD2. Per germline, CDR1 LNHDA and CDR2 SQIVND (reference sequence). Trimming cost V 1 base and J 1 base; bases outside gene matches: 3. The CDR3 runs 17 residues. CDR3 DNA: TGTGCCAGTAGTATAGGTACTAGCGGGATGAACACCGGGGAGCTGTTTTTT. Its protein is CASSIGTSGMNTGELFF.

This rearrangement joins TRBV7-3 to TRBJ2-2; a possible D gene is TRBD2 (5 bases). Germline V gene data show CDR1 as SGHTA and CDR2 as FQGTGA. Trimming left V 1 base short and J 0 bases short, with 15 bases between. This CDR3 has 18 amino acids. DNA of the CDR3: TGTGCCAGCAGCTTAAGCCGGGAACGTCTCGCGAACACCGGGGAGCTGTTTTTT. Its protein is CASSLSRERLANTGELFF.

V is TRBV2 and J is TRBJ2-2; no clear D gene. Germline CDR1 is SNHLY and CDR2 is FYNNEI. V lost 5 bases and J lost 5, with 12 bases in between. The CDR3 consists of 14 residues. In DNA form, the CDR3 reads TGTGCCAGCAGTTATAGGGAAAGAACCGGGGAGCTGTTTTTT. Protein sequence: CASSYRERTGELFF. Full variable domain (missing parts from reference TRBV2 and TRBJ2-2): EPEVTQTPSHQVTQMGQEVILRCVPISNHLYFYWYRQILGQKVEFLVSFYNNEISEKSEIFDDQFSVERPDGSNFTLKIRSTKLEDSAMYFCASSYRERTGELFFGEGSRLTVL.

This chain links TRBV19 with TRBJ2-4; TRBD1 matches 9 bases. Germline CDR1 is LNHDA and CDR2 is SQIVND (reference sequence). The CDR3 extends over 18 amino acids. V shed 4 bases, J shed 3 bases, and the junction held 13 bases outside the gene matches. CDR3 nucleotides: TGTGCCAGTAGTAGAGGCTTACAGGGGGCGAGGGACAAAAACATTCAGTACTTC. This translates into CASSRGLQGARDKNIQYF.